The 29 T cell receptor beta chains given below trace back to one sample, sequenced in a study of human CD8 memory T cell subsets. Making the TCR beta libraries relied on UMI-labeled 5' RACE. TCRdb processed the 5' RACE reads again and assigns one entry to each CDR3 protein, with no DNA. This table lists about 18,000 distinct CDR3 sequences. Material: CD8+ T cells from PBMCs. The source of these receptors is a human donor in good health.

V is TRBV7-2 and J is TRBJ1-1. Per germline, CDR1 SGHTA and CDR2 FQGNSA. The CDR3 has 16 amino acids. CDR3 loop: CASSLVPLDGNTEAFF.

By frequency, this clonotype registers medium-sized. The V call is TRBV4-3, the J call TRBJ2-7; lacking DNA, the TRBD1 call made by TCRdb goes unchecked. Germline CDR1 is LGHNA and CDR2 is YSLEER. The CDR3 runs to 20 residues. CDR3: CASSQDWAETGFGETYEQYF.

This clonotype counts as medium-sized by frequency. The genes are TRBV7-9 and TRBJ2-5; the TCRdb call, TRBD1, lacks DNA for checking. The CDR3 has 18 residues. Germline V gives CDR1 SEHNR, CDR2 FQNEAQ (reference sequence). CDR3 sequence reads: CASTFPGDREAREETQYF.

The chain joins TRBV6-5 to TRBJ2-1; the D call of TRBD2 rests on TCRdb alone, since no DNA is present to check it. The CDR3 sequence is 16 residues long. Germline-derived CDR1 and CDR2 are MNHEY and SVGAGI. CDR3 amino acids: CASSSVAGGLDNEQFF.

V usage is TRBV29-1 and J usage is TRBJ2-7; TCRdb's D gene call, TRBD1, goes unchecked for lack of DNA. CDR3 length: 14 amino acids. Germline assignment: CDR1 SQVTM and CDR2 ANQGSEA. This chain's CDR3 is CSVEEAAGGKGQYF.

CDR3 sequence reads: CSASLGNPYEQYF. The chain carries TRBV20-1 and TRBJ2-7. The CDR3 is made up of 13 amino acids. The germline V gene encodes CDR1 DFQATT and CDR2 SNEGSKA (reference sequence).

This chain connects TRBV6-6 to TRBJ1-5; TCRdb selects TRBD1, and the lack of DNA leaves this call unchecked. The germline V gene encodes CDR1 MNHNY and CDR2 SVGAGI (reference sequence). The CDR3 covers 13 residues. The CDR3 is CASGDRNYQPQHF.

This chain's CDR3 is CASSISGGVSNQPQHF. The chain carries TRBV19 and TRBJ1-5; with no DNA, the TCRdb D assignment of TRBD1 cannot be verified. The CDR3 is 16 amino acids. Germline CDR1 is LNHDA and CDR2 is SQIVND (reference sequence).

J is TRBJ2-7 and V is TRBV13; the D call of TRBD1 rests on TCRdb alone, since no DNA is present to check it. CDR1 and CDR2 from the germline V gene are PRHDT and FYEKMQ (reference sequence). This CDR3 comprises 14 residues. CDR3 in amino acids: CASSPRGSHYEQYF.

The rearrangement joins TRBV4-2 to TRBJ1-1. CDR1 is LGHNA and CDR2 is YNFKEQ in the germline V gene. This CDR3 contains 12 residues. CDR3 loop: CASTRENTEAFF.

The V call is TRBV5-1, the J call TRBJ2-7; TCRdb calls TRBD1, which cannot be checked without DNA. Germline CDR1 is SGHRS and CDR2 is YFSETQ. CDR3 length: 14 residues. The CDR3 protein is CASSSGDGSYEQYF.

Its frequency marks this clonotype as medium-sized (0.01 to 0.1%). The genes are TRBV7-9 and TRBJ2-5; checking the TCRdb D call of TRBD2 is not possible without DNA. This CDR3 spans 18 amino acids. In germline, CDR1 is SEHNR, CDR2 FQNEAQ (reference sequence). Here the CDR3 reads CASSSPKLDLGGIETQYF.

CDR3 sequence: CASSRDSSADEQYF. This chain uses TRBV28 with TRBJ2-7; TCRdb selects TRBD2, and the lack of DNA leaves this call unchecked. Germline V CDR1 and CDR2: MDHEN, SYDVKM. This CDR3 region has 14 residues.

This CDR3 is CASSNVVAPYGYTF. V usage is TRBV21-1 and J usage is TRBJ1-2; there is no DNA to check the TCRdb D call of TRBD1. TRBV21-1 is listed as a pseudogene. The CDR3 is 14 amino acids.

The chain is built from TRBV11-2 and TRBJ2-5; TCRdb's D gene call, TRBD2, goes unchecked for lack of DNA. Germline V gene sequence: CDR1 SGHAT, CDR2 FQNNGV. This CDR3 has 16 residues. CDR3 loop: CASSSWTSGSQETQYF.

CDR3 region: CASSQEVLAYAYEQYF. The chain is built from TRBV4-2 and TRBJ2-7; TCRdb's D call of TRBD2 is untestable without DNA. Per the germline V gene, CDR1 is LGHNA and CDR2 is YNFKEQ. This CDR3 is 16 amino acids long.

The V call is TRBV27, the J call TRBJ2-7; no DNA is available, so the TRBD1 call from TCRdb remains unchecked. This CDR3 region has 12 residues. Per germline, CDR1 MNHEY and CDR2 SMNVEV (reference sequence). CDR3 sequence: CASSLLQGEQYF.

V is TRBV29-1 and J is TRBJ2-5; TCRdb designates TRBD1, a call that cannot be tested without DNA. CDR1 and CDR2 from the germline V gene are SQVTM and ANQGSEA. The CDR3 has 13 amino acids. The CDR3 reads CSVWKGIQETQYF.

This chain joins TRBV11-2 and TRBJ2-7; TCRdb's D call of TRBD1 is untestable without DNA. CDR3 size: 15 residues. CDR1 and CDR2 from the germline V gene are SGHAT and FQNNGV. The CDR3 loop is CASSWATGGPYEQYF.

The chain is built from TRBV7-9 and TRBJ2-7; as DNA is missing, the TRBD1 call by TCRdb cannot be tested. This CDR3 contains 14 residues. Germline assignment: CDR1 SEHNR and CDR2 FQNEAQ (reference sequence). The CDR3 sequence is CASSFRDRDFEQYF.

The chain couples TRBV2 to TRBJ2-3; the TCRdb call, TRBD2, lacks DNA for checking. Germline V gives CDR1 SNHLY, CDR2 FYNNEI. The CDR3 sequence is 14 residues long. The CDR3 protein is CASSEWGRAAPGYF.

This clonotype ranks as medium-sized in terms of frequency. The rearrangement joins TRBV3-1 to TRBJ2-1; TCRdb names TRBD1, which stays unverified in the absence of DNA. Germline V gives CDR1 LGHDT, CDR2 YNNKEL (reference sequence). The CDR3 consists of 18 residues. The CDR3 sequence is CASSQDLGGTGSDNEQFF.

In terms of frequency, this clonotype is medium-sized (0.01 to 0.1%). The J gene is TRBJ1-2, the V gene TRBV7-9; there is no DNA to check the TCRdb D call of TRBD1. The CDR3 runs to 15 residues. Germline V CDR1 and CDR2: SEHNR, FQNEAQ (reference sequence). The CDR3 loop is CASSLLGGATDGYTF.

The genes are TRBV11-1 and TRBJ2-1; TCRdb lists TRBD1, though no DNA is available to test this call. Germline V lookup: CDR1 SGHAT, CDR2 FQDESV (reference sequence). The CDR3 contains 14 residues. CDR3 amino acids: CASSPGTQGLRQFF.

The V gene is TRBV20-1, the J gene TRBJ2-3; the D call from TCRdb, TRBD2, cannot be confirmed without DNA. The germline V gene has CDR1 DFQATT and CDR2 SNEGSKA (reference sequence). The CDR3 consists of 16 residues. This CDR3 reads CSAREGAGGPLNTQYF.

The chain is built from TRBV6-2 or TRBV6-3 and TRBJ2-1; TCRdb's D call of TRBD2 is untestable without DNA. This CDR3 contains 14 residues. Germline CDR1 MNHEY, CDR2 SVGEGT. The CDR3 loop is CASRGLARYNEQFF.

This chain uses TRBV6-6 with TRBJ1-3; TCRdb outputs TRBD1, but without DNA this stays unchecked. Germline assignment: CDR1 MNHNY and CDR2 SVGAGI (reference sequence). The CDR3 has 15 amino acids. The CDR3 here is CASTPGAGSGNTIYF.

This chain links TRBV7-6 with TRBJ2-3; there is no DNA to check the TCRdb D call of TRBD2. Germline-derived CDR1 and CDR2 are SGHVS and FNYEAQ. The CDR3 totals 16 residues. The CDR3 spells CASSSSSFTSTDTQYF.

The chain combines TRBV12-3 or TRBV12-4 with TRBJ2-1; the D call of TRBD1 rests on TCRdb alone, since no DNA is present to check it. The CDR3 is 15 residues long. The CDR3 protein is CASTFRGDSNNEQFF.